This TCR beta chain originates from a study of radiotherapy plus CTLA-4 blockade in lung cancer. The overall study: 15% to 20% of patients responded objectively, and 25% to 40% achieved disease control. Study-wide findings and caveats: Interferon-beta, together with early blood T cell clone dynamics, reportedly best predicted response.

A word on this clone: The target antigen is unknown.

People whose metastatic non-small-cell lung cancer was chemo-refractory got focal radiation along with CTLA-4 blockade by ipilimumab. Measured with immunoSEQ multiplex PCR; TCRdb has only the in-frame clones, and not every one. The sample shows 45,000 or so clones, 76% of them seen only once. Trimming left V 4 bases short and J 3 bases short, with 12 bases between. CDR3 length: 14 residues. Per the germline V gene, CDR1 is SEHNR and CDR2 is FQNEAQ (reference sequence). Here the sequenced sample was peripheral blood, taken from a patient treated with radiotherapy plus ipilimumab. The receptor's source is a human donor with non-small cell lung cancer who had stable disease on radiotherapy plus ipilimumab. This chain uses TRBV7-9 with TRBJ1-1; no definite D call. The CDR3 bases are TGTGCCAGCAGCTCAGGATCTTCCTACACTGAAGCTTTCTTT. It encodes CASSSGSSYTEAFF. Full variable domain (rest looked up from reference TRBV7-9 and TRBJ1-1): DTGVSQNPRHKITKRGQNVTFRCDPISEHNRLYWYRQTLGQGPEFLTYFQNEAQLEKSRLLSDRFSAERPKGSFSTLEIQRTEQGDSAMYLCASSSGSSYTEAFFGQGTRLTVV.